The present T cell receptor (beta chain) was sequenced within a study of T cells in women clearing cervical HPV infection. Across the study: With HLA typing for only a few women, HLA confounding remains possible.

Here immunoSEQ multiplex PCR was the method, and the copy in TCRdb shows in-frame clones only, minus some. The sample totals about 46,000 clones. Dot-blot hybridization genotyped cervical HPV amplified with MY09/MY11 PCR. The source material was blood buffy coat. The receptor's source is a woman between 18 and 69 years old with a cervical HPV16 infection that either progressed to CIN3+ or cleared (not recorded which).

CDR3 sequence reads: CASSSLETQYF. The part of the CDR3 DNA that was read is TGTGCCAGCAGCTCCCTTGAGACC. The gene calls are TRBV7-2 and TRBJ2-5; unclear D gene. Read data end 3 residues before the CDR3 end; the end is taken from the germline J gene. Germline CDR1 is SGHTA and CDR2 is FQGNSA. V was shortened by 4 bases and J by 5 bases, with 5 bases between the two germline ends. This CDR3 contains 11 residues.